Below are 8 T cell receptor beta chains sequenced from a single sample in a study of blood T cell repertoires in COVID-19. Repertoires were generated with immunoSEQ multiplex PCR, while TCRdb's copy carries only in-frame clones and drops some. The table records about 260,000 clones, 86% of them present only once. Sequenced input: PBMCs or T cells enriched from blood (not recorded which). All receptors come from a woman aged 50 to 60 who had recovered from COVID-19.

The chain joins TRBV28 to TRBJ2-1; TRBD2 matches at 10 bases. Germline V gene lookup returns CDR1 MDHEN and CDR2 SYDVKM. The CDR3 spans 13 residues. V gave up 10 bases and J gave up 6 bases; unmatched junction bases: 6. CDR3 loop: CANGVAGGNEQFF. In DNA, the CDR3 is TGTGCCAATGGGGTAGCGGGAGGCAATGAGCAGTTCTTC.

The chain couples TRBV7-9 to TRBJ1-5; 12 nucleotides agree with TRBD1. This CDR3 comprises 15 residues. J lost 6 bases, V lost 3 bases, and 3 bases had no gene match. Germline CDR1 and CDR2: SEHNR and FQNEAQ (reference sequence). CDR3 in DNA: TGTGCCAGCAGCTTCGGGACAGGGGGCTCTCAGCCCCAGCATTTT. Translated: CASSFGTGGSQPQHF.

CDR3 region: CAWSGLGAGRDRGQGYTF. In DNA, the CDR3 is TGTGCCTGGAGTGGGCTTGGGGCTGGCCGGGACAGGGGGCAAGGCTACACCTTC. The V and J genes are TRBV30 and TRBJ1-2, with 12 bases that match TRBD1. Germline V CDR1 and CDR2: GTSNPN, SVGIG (reference sequence). The CDR3 contains 18 residues. V was clipped by 1 base and J by 8 bases; unmatched bases: 17.

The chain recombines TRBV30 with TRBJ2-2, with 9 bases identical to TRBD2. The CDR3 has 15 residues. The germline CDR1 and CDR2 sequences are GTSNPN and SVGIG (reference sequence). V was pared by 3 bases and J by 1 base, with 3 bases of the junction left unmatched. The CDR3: CAWRLAGLNTGELFF. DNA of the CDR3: TGTGCCTGGAGACTAGCGGGTTTGAACACCGGGGAGCTGTTTTTT.

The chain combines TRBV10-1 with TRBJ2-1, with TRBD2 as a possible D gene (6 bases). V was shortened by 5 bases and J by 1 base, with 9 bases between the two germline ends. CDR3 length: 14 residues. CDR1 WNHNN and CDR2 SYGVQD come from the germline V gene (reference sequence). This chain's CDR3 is CASSQGGSYNEQFF. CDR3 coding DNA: TGCGCCAGCAGTCAGGGAGGTTCCTACAATGAGCAGTTCTTC.

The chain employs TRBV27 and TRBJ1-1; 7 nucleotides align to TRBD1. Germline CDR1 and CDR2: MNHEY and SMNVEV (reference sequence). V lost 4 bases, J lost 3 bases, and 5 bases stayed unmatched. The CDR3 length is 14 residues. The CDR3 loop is CASSSGQKHTEAFF. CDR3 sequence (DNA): TGTGCCAGCAGTTCGGGACAGAAACACACTGAAGCTTTCTTT.

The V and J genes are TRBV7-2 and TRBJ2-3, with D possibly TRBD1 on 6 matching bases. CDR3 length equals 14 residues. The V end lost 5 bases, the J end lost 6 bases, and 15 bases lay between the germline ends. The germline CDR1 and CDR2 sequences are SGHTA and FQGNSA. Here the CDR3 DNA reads TGTGCCAGCAGCCCGAGACTTAGGGGGGATACGCAGTATTTT. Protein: CASSPRLRGDTQYF.

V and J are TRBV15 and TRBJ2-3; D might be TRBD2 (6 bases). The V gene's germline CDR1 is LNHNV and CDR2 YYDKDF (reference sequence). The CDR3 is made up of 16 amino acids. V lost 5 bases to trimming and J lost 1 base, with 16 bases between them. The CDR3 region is CATSPARERGTDTQYF. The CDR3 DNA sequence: TGTGCCACCAGCCCGGCCAGGGAGCGGGGCACAGATACGCAGTATTTT.